This T cell receptor beta chain comes out of a study of naive and memory T cell subsets. Overall study findings and caveats: Possibly reflecting memory cells re-expressing CD45RA, a few larger clonotypes occurred in naive repertoires, especially CD8.

CDR3 size: 13 residues. The ends were cut back, 6 bases at V and 0 bases at J, with 8 bases in the middle. Comments on this clonotype: Its cognate antigen is unknown.

The beta constant-region primer was an equimolar mix of two oligonucleotides covering TRBC1 and TRBC2. The ligated cDNA underwent four PCR rounds using SP2 and nested alpha and beta constant-region primers. Ligation attached a single-stranded oligonucleotide with a 12-nucleotide UMI and the SP2 primer to the cDNA 3' end. TCRdb analysed the UMI-ligation and nested PCR reads with MiXCR anew, one entry per CDR3 protein. Of 120,000 to 150,000 distinct CDR3 sequences listed, roughly 23% are singletons. The receptor's source is a human donor in good health. The sample was naive CD4+ T cells from blood. The chain joins TRBV12-3 or TRBV12-4 to TRBJ1-1; D unclear. CDR3 nucleotide sequence: TGTGCCAGCAGCCCCCAGGTGAACACTGAAGCTTTCTTT. Translation gives CASSPQVNTEAFF.